This TCR beta chain was obtained from a study of Graves' ophthalmopathy and Graves' hyperthyroidism. General observations from the study: A model built from 13 signatures distinguished ophthalmopathy from stable hyperthyroidism with approximately 88% sensitivity and about 80% specificity.

In regard to this clonotype: The antigen remains unidentified.

Germline CDR1 is MNHNS and CDR2 is SASEGT. The CDR3 extends over 13 amino acids. V was trimmed by 6 bases and J by 0 bases, leaving 8 bases between them. Beta-chain TCR CDR3 regions were amplified from RNA transcripts. RT-PCR with HTBI primers came first, then second-round multiplex PCR. TCRdb redid the calling of the multiplex PCR reads with MiXCR, one entry per CDR3 protein. The profile shows some 250,000 distinct CDR3 sequences, roughly 50% of them singletons. The sequenced sample was peripheral blood. The chain has TRBV6-1 and TRBJ1-1; maybe TRBD1 (5 bases). The clonotype originates from an adult man with Graves' ophthalmopathy. CDR3 DNA sequence: TGTGCCAGCAGGGGGACTCTGAACACTGAAGCTTTCTTT. It specifies CASRGTLNTEAFF.